This TCR beta chain was profiled in a study of blood T cell repertoires in COVID-19. V lost 3 bases and J 5 bases, leaving 7 bases between the germline ends. The CDR3 totals 13 residues. The protocol was immunoSEQ multiplex PCR, while the TCRdb copy is restricted to in-frame clones and leaves out a portion. The sample records roughly 230,000 clones, approximately 83% being singletons. The sample taken for sequencing was PBMCs or T cells enriched from blood (not recorded which). The clonotype originates from a man in his fifties who had recovered from COVID-19. The chain combines TRBV12-3 or TRBV12-4 with TRBJ1-4; no clear D gene. CDR3 bases: TGTGCCAGCAGTTTCTCGGGGAATGAAAAACTGTTTTTT. Translated: CASSFSGNEKLFF.